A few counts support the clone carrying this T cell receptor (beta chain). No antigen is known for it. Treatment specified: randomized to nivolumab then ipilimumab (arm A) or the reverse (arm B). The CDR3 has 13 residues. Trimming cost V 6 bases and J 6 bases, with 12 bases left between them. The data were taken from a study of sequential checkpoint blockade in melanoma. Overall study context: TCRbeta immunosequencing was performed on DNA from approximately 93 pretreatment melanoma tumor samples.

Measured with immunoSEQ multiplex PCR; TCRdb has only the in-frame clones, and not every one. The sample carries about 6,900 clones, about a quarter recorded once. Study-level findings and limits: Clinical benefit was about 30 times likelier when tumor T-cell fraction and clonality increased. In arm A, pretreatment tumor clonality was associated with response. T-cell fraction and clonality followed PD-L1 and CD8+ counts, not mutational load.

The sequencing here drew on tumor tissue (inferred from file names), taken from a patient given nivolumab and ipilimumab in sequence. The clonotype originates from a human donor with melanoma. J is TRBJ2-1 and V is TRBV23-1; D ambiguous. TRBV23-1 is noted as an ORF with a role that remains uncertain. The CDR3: CASSFSSLNEQFF. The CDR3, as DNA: TGCGCCAGCAGCTTTTCTAGTCTCAATGAGCAGTTCTTC.